This entry is about one T cell receptor beta chain. Its antigen is unknown. Per germline, CDR1 ENHRY and CDR2 SYGVKD. Trimming stripped 11 bases from V and 7 bases from J, with 18 bases between. The CDR3 is made up of 12 amino acids. Produced via immunoSEQ multiplex PCR; TCRdb's table is partial and in-frame only. The sample has 80,000 to 130,000 clones, 70% to 90% seen once. The data were taken from a study of T cell responses to AZD1222 COVID-19 vaccine. The study's findings and limits: Possibly, clonal diversity was underestimated; donors were largely white British and included more females.

The clonotype originates from an adult in good health. The V gene is TRBV10-3, the J gene TRBJ2-7; the D gene could be TRBD1 or TRBD2 (6 bases each). Sequenced material: peripheral blood, taken on day 0 of AZD1222 vaccination. The CDR3 nucleotides are TGTGCCCACAGCCCGGGGGCGCTTGAGCAGTACTTC. It translates to CAHSPGALEQYF.